The 9 T cell receptor beta chains presented below share a single source sample, sequenced in a study of T cell repertoires in aging, cancer and after chemotherapy. The template was genomic DNA from peripheral blood, not RNA. A mixed TRB-A/B primer pool amplified rearranged TRB by multiplex touch-down PCR. TCRdb re-called the multiplex PCR reads with MiXCR, one entry per CDR3 protein. The table shows nearly 1,500 distinct CDR3 sequences, with 28% occurring only once. The sequenced sample consisted of blood. These receptors were collected from a human donor with a solid tumor.

The chain employs TRBV20-1 and TRBJ2-3; perhaps TRBD2 as D (6 bases). This CDR3 region has 13 residues. V lost 5 bases and J lost 2, with 11 bases in between. Germline V gene data show CDR1 as DFQATT and CDR2 as SNEGSKA (reference sequence). The CDR3 region is CSAVGEATDTQYF. The CDR3 DNA is TGCAGTGCTGTCGGGGAGGCCACAGATACGCAGTATTTT.

In its sample, this clonotype ranks as large. V and J are TRBV29-1 and TRBJ1-5, with D possibly matching TRBD1 (5 bases). Trimming removed 5 bases at V and 5 bases at J, with 13 bases between. CDR3 length: 13 residues. The germline CDR1 and CDR2 sequences are SQVTM and ANQGSEA. CDR3 residues: CSVSRDRYQPQHF. The CDR3, as DNA: TGCAGCGTTTCGAGAGACAGATATCAGCCCCAGCATTTT.

This clonotype came up a few times. This chain uses TRBV5-8 with TRBJ2-3; 10 bases match TRBD2. The germline CDR1 and CDR2 sequences are SGHTS and YDEGEE. This CDR3 contains 17 residues. The junction had 8 bases not matched to a gene; V was cut back by 4 bases and J by 0 bases. The CDR3 spells CASSPLGLAASTDTQYF. The CDR3 DNA reads as TGTGCCAGCAGCCCACTCGGACTAGCGGCTAGCACAGATACGCAGTATTTT.

By its share, this clonotype is medium-sized. The J gene is TRBJ2-7, the V gene TRBV6-6, with TRBD2 matching over 7 bases. Germline V gene sequence: CDR1 MNHNY, CDR2 SVGAGI (reference sequence). The CDR3 contains 15 residues. The junction had 9 bases not matched to a gene; V was cut back by 0 bases and J by 7 bases. CDR3 region: CASSYSAGRGIEQYF. The CDR3 DNA reads as TGTGCCAGCAGTTACTCAGCGGGACGCGGTATTGAGCAGTACTTC.

The CDR3 DNA reads TGCAGTGCTATCCAGACTAGCGGGGCCGTAGAGACCCAGTACTTC. This sequence encodes CSAIQTSGAVETQYF. V and J are TRBV20-1 and TRBJ2-5, with 11 bases matching TRBD2. Germline values: CDR1 DFQATT, CDR2 SNEGSKA (reference sequence). V lost 4 bases to trimming and J lost 4 bases; unmatched junction nucleotides: 8. The CDR3 totals 15 residues.

This clonotype is large. The chain joins TRBV6-5 to TRBJ1-1; unclear D gene. Germline values: CDR1 MNHEY, CDR2 SVGAGI. V lost 2 bases to trimming and J lost 4 bases, with 14 bases between them. The CDR3 length is 15 residues. The CDR3 region has the DNA TGTGCCAGCAGTTACGAGACCGCTCGGAGCACTGAAGCTTTCTTT. Translating gives CASSYETARSTEAFF.

Within the sample, this clonotype is medium-sized. The rearrangement joins TRBV6-2 or TRBV6-3 to TRBJ2-5; 14 bases align to TRBD2. Germline V CDR1 and CDR2: MNHEY, SVGEGT. Unmatched junction bases numbered 4, after V lost 6 bases and J lost 4 bases. This CDR3 contains 15 residues. The DNA of the CDR3 is TGTGCCAGCAGCTACGGGACTAGCGGGAGAGAGACCCAGTACTTC. Encoded protein: CASSYGTSGRETQYF.

The chain is built from TRBV4-2 and TRBJ2-1, with 7 bases aligning to TRBD2. J lost 0 bases, V lost 1 base, and 6 bases had no gene match. The CDR3 is 17 amino acids. Germline CDR1 is LGHNA and CDR2 is YNFKEQ. The CDR3 loop reads CASSQGLQRGSYNEQFF. The CDR3 bases are TGTGCCAGCAGCCAAGGGCTACAGCGGGGCTCCTACAATGAGCAGTTCTTC.

This clonotype is classed as hyperexpanded. V and J are TRBV6-6 and TRBJ2-6, with a possible D match to TRBD2 (5 bases). The germline gives CDR1 MNHNY, CDR2 SVGAGI (reference sequence). The CDR3 loop spans 16 amino acids. V shed 0 bases and J shed 0 bases, with 6 bases lying between them. The CDR3 bases are TGTGCCAGCAGTTACTCTCGGGACTCTGGGGCCAACGTCCTGACTTTC. The encoded protein is CASSYSRDSGANVLTF.